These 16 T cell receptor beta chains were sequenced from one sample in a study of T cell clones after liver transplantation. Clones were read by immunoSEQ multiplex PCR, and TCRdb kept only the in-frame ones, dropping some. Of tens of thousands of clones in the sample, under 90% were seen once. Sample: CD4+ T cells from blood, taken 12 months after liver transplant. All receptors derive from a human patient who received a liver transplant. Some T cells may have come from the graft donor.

The CDR3 DNA is TGTGCCAGCAGCTTACAGGGGGCCCACACTGAAGCTTTCTTT. Its protein is CASSLQGAHTEAFF. The gene calls are TRBV2 and TRBJ1-1; 9 bases map to TRBD1. The V gene end was trimmed by 6 bases and the J gene end by 3 bases; junction bases not matched to a gene: 5. CDR1 and CDR2 (germline): SNHLY, FYNNEI. CDR3 length: 14 residues.

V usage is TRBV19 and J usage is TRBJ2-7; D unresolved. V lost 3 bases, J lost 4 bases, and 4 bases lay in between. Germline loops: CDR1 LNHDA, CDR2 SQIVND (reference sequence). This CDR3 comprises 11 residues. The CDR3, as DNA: TGTGCCAGTAGTATCGGGTACGAGCAGTACTTC. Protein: CASSIGYEQYF.

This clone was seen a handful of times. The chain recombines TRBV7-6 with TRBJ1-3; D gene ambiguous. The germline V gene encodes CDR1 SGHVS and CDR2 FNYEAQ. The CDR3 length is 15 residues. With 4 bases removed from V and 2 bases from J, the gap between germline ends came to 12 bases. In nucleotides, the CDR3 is TGTGCCAGCAGCTCTCCCTGGTCGGCTGGAAACACCATATATTTT. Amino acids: CASSSPWSAGNTIYF.

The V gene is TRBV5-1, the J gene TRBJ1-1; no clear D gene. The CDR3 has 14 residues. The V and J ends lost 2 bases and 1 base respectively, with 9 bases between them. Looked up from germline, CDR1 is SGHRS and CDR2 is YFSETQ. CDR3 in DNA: TGCGCCAGCAGCTTTTACAGAACGAACACTGAAGCTTTCTTT. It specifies CASSFYRTNTEAFF.

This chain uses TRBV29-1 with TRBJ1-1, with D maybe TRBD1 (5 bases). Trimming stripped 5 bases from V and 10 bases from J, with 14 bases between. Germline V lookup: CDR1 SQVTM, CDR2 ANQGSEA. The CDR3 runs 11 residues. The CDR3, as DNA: TGCAGCGTTCCAGCGGGGCTAGGAGCTTTCTTT. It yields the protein CSVPAGLGAFF. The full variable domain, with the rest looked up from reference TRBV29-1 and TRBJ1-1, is SAVISQKPSRDICQRGTSLTIQCQVDSQVTMMFWYRQQPGQSLTLIATANQGSEATYESGFVIDKFPISRPNLTFSTLTVSNMSPEDSSIYLCSVPAGLGAFFGQGTRLTVV.

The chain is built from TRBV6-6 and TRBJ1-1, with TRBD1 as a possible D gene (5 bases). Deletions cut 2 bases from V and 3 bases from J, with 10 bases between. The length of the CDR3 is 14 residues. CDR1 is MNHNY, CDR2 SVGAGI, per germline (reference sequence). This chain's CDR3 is CASSYLTVDTEAFF. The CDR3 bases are TGTGCCAGCAGTTACCTGACAGTGGACACTGAAGCTTTCTTT.

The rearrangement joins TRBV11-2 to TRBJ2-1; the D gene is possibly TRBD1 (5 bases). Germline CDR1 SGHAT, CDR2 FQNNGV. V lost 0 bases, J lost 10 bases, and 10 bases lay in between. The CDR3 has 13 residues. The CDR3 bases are TGTGCCAGCAGCTTAGATTGGCAGGGCGAGCAGTTCTTC. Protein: CASSLDWQGEQFF. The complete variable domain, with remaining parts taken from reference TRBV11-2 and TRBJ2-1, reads EAGVAQSPRYKIIEKRQSVAFWCNPISGHATLYWYQQILGQGPKLLIQFQNNGVVDDSQLPKDRFSAERLKGVDSTLKIQPAKLEDSAVYLCASSLDWQGEQFFGPGTRLTVL.

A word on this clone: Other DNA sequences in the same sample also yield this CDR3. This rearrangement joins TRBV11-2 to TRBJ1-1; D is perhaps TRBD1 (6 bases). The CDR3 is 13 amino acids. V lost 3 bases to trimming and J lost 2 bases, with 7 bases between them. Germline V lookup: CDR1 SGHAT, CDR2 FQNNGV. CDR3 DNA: TGTGCCAGCAGCTTGGACAGAAACACTGAAGCTTTCTTT. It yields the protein CASSLDRNTEAFF.

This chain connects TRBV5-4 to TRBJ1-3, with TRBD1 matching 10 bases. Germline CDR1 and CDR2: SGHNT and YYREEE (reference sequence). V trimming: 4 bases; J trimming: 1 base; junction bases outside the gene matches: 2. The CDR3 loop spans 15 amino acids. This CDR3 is CASSKDRGSGNTIYF. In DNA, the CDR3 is TGTGCCAGCAGCAAGGACAGGGGGTCTGGAAACACCATATATTTT.

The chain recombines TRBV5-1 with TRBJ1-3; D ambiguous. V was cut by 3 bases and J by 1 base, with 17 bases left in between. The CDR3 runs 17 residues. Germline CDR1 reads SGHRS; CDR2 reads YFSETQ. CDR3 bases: TGCGCCAGCAGCTCCTACCATGCGACCACGTCTGGAAACACCATATATTTT. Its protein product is CASSSYHATTSGNTIYF.

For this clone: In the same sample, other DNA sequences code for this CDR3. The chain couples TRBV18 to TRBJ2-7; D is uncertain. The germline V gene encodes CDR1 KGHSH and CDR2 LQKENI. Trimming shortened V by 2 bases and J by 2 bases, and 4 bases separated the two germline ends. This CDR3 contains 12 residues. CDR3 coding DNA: TGTGCCAGCTCACCAGGCACCTACGAGCAGTACTTC. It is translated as CASSPGTYEQYF. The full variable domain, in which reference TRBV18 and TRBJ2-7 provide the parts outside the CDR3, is NAGVMQNPRHLVRRRGQEARLRCSPMKGHSHVYWYRQLPEEGLKFMVYLQKENIIDESGMPKERFSAEFPKEGPSILRIQQVVRGDSAAYFCASSPGTYEQYFGPGTRLTVT.

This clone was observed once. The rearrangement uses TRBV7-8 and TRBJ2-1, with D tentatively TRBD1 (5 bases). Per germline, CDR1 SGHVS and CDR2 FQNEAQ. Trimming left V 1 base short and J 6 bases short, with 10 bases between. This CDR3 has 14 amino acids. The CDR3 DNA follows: TGTGCCAGCAGCTTAGGGGGCAGTTCCAATGAGCAGTTCTTC. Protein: CASSLGGSSNEQFF.

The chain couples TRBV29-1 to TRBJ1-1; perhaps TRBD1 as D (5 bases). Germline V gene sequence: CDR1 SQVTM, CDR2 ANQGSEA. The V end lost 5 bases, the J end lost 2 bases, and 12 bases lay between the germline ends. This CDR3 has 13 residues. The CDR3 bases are TGCAGCGTTCTTCGCACAGGCAACACTGAAGCTTTCTTT. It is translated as CSVLRTGNTEAFF.

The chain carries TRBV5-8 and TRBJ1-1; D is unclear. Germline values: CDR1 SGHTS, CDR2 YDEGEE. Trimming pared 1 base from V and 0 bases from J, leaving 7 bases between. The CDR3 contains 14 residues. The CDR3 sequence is CASSLIGMNTEAFF. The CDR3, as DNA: TGTGCCAGCAGCTTGATCGGTATGAACACTGAAGCTTTCTTT.

The CDR3 DNA reads as TGTGCCAGCAGCCCAGGCCCTAGCGCAGAGACCCAGTACTTC. Its translation is CASSPGPSAETQYF. The chain is built from TRBV7-2 and TRBJ2-5; D may be TRBD2 (6 bases). Trimming stripped 5 bases from V and 4 bases from J, with 14 bases between. Per germline, CDR1 SGHTA and CDR2 FQGNSA. The CDR3 is made up of 14 amino acids.

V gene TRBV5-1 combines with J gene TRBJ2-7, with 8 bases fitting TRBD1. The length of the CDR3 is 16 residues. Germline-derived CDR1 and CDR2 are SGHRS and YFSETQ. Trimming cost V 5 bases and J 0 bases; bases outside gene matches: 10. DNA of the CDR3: TGCGCCAGCAGGGACCCGACAGGGGTCCACTCCTACGAGCAGTACTTC. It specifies CASRDPTGVHSYEQYF.